The next 10 T cell receptor beta chains were all read from a single sample in a study of blood T cells in healthy people across ages. It was with a sample-barcoded 5' primer and a J-beta primer mix that a second PCR of roughly 6 to 11 cycles was run. MiXCR, applied by TCRdb to the 5' RACE reads, yields one record per CDR3 protein. The sample records approximately 690,000 distinct CDR3 sequences, 58% being singletons. Sequenced material: blood. These receptors were taken from a man between 60 and 70 years old in good health.

The chain recombines TRBV11-2 with TRBJ2-5, with 7 bases lining up with TRBD2. This CDR3 contains 17 residues. V gave up 3 bases and J gave up 0 bases; unmatched junction bases: 10. Germline V lookup: CDR1 SGHAT, CDR2 FQNNGV. The CDR3 nucleotides are TGTGCCAGCAGCTTGTTTGCGAATAGCGGGTACCAAGAGACCCAGTACTTC. This translates into CASSLFANSGYQETQYF.

The CDR3 sequence: CASNRQASSYNEQFF. CDR3 coding DNA: TGTGCCAGCAACCGACAGGCCAGCTCCTACAATGAGCAGTTCTTC. The rearrangement joins TRBV6-5 to TRBJ2-1, with D possibly being TRBD1 (6 bases). The CDR3 has 15 residues. Germline V CDR1 and CDR2: MNHEY, SVGAGI. The ends were cut back, 7 bases at V and 0 bases at J, with 13 bases in the middle.

The chain couples TRBV6-1 to TRBJ1-1; D remains ambiguous. In germline, CDR1 is MNHNS, CDR2 SASEGT. Trimming took off 2 bases at V and 1 base at J, with 11 bases between the two ends. This CDR3 has 15 residues. The CDR3 protein is CASSEYGRGNTEAFF. DNA of the CDR3: TGTGCCAGCAGTGAATACGGCCGGGGGAACACTGAAGCTTTCTTT.

CDR3 sequence: CASSPDRGGELFF. CDR3 coding DNA: TGTGCCAGCAGCCCTGACAGGGGCGGGGAGCTGTTTTTT. This chain links TRBV7-8 with TRBJ2-2, with 8 bases matching TRBD1. This CDR3 contains 13 residues. Germline V lookup: CDR1 SGHVS, CDR2 FQNEAQ. Trimming at V came to 5 bases and at J to 7 bases, leaving 3 bases not matched to a gene.

The chain uses TRBV29-1 and TRBJ1-1; D possibly corresponds to TRBD1 (6 bases). The germline V and J ends were trimmed by 0 bases and 1 base, with 9 bases remaining between them. Germline V gene lookup returns CDR1 SQVTM and CDR2 ANQGSEA. This CDR3 has 14 amino acids. The CDR3: CSVEEGAGNTEAFF. CDR3 nucleotide sequence: TGCAGCGTTGAAGAGGGGGCGGGGAACACTGAAGCTTTCTTT.

The CDR3 here is CASSQFQGLEYGYTF. CDR3 sequence (DNA): TGTGCCAGCAGCCAATTTCAGGGCTTGGAGTATGGCTACACCTTC. The chain combines TRBV16 with TRBJ1-2; TRBD1 is a possible D gene (5 bases). There are 15 residues in the CDR3. The germline V and J ends were trimmed by 1 base and 5 bases, with 14 bases remaining between them. Germline V gives CDR1 KGHSY, CDR2 FQNENV. Full variable domain (remainder filled in from reference TRBV16 and TRBJ1-2): GEEVAQTPKHLVRGEGQKAKLYCAPIKGHSYVFWYQQVLKNEFKFLISFQNENVFDETGMPKERFSAKCLPNSPCSLEIQATKLEDSAVYFCASSQFQGLEYGYTFGSGTRLTVV.

In its sample, this clonotype was seen many times. The chain combines TRBV4-1 with TRBJ1-2; D unresolved. This CDR3 region has 15 residues. Trimming took off 1 base at V and 2 bases at J, with 11 bases between the two ends. Germline-derived CDR1 and CDR2 are MGHRA and YSYEKL. The CDR3 loop reads CASSQAVRRNYGYTF. The CDR3 DNA sequence: TGCGCCAGCAGCCAAGCGGTCAGACGCAACTATGGCTACACCTTC.

CDR3 nucleotides: TGTGCCAGCAGGAAGGGCGGGAATTTAGGAGAGACCCAGTACTTC. As protein: CASRKGGNLGETQYF. V is TRBV7-2 and J is TRBJ2-5; the D gene is possibly TRBD2 (6 bases). Germline CDR1 and CDR2: SGHTA and FQGNSA. The CDR3 is 15 amino acids. Between the trimmed V and J ends, which lost 6 bases and 4 bases, there was a span of 18 bases.

This clonotype was counted ten times or more. The rearrangement uses TRBV3-1 and TRBJ2-1; TRBD1 agrees at 9 bases. Germline V gives CDR1 LGHDT, CDR2 YNNKEL (reference sequence). The J segment lost 7 bases and the V segment lost 4 bases, leaving 8 bases of the junction unmatched. CDR3 length equals 15 residues. The CDR3 reads CASSPTGGARNEQFF. Here the CDR3 DNA reads TGTGCCAGCAGCCCTACAGGGGGCGCTAGGAATGAGCAGTTCTTC.

The table lists this clonotype with a few counts. This sequence joins TRBV20-1 and TRBJ1-4, with a tentative D call TRBD1 (5 bases). V lost 1 base to trimming and J lost 8 bases, with 11 bases between them. The germline CDR1 and CDR2 sequences are DFQATT and SNEGSKA (reference sequence). The CDR3 length is 13 residues. DNA of the CDR3: TGCAGTGCTAGAGCAGGGTTAAGGGAAAAACTGTTTTTT. Its translation: CSARAGLREKLFF.